The rows below give T cell receptor beta chains drawn from one sample of a study of T cells after yellow fever vaccination. From the 5' RACE reads, TCRdb called clonotypes with MiXCR, one entry per CDR3 protein. In the table there are approximately 110,000 distinct CDR3 sequences, 7.4% of which are singletons. Here the sequenced sample was CD4+ T cells sorted from PBMCs, taken roughly 10 days after the first yellow fever vaccination. The receptors here all came from a man aged 18 to 29 who received the YFV17D yellow fever vaccine. Each CDR3 is given with its conserved first and last residue. Fields, in order: D gene, clone size, J gene, V gene, CDR3 DNA, CDR3 protein. D genes are given only for firm matches. The size of a clone is reported for some rows only, either as once, few or many, or as a class for expanded clones.

D gene: -; clone size: many; J gene: TRBJ2-3; V gene: TRBV29-1; CDR3 DNA: TGCAGCGTTGAAGAAGGGGCAGTCACAGATACGCAGTATTTT; CDR3 protein: CSVEEGAVTDTQYF
D gene: -; clone size: many; J gene: TRBJ2-5; V gene: TRBV18; CDR3 DNA: TGTGCCAGCTCACCACAACAGGATTTGGGGACCCAGTACTTC; CDR3 protein: CASSPQQDLGTQYF
D gene: -; clone size: many; J gene: TRBJ1-5; V gene: TRBV5-5; CDR3 DNA: TGTGCCAGCAGCTTGGCGCAGGGCATTAGCAATCAGCCCCAGCATTTT; CDR3 protein: CASSLAQGISNQPQHF
D gene: -; clone size: few; J gene: TRBJ2-1; V gene: TRBV12-3/TRBV12-4; CDR3 DNA: TGTGCCAGCAGCAGACTCAGCGGAGGTGAGCAGTTCTTC; CDR3 protein: CASSRLSGGEQFF
D gene: -; clone size: -; J gene: TRBJ2-3; V gene: TRBV4-3; CDR3 DNA: TGCGCCAGCAGCCAAGATCCCGACGTCGGCACAGATACGCAGTATTTT; CDR3 protein: CASSQDPDVGTDTQYF
D gene: TRBD1; clone size: few; J gene: TRBJ2-5; V gene: TRBV5-1; CDR3 DNA: TGCGCCAGCAGCTCCGGGACAGGGGGCTCGGAGACCCAGTACTTC; CDR3 protein: CASSSGTGGSETQYF
D gene: -; clone size: many; J gene: TRBJ2-6; V gene: TRBV6-5; CDR3 DNA: TGTGCCAGCAGTTGGACTCTCTCTGGGGCCAACGTCCTGACTTTC; CDR3 protein: CASSWTLSGANVLTF
D gene: -; clone size: many; J gene: TRBJ2-1; V gene: TRBV6-5; CDR3 DNA: TGTGCCAGCAGTTATCAGGGAACTGTTGATGAGCAGTTCTTC; CDR3 protein: CASSYQGTVDEQFF
D gene: TRBD1; clone size: few; J gene: TRBJ1-1; V gene: TRBV20-1; CDR3 DNA: TGCAGTGCTAATCCGACAGGGAAAGACACTGAAGCTTTCTTT; CDR3 protein: CSANPTGKDTEAFF
D gene: -; clone size: many; J gene: TRBJ1-4; V gene: TRBV12-3/TRBV12-4; CDR3 DNA: TGTGCCAGCAGTCGCCGCCTTACAACTAATGAAAAACTGTTTTTT; CDR3 protein: CASSRRLTTNEKLFF
D gene: TRBD1; clone size: many; J gene: TRBJ1-5; V gene: TRBV20-1; CDR3 DNA: TGCAGTGCTAGAGATCCGGGACAGCCCAATCAGCCCCAGCATTTT; CDR3 protein: CSARDPGQPNQPQHF
D gene: -; clone size: many; J gene: TRBJ1-2; V gene: TRBV7-8; CDR3 DNA: TGTGCCAGCAGCTTACAGGGACTCTACTATGGCTACACCTTC; CDR3 protein: CASSLQGLYYGYTF
D gene: TRBD1; clone size: many; J gene: TRBJ2-5; V gene: TRBV24-1; CDR3 DNA: TGTGCCACCAGTGATTTTTCGCAGGGGGTAGAGACCCAGTACTTC; CDR3 protein: CATSDFSQGVETQYF
D gene: -; clone size: many; J gene: TRBJ2-7; V gene: TRBV7-2; CDR3 DNA: TGTGCCAGCAGTTTGAGTAGGGGGGCCTCCTACGAGCAGTACTTC; CDR3 protein: CASSLSRGASYEQYF
D gene: -; clone size: many; J gene: TRBJ2-7; V gene: TRBV12-3/TRBV12-4; CDR3 DNA: TGTGCCAGCGGGTTCACGGGGAACCACGAGCAGTACTTC; CDR3 protein: CASGFTGNHEQYF
D gene: -; clone size: many; J gene: TRBJ2-2; V gene: TRBV19; CDR3 DNA: TGTGCCAGTAGTACGATTAACACCGGGGAGCTGTTTTTT; CDR3 protein: CASSTINTGELFF
D gene: -; clone size: many; J gene: TRBJ1-1; V gene: TRBV20-1; CDR3 DNA: TGCAGTGTACCCGAAGGGAACACTGAAGCTTTCTTT; CDR3 protein: CSVPEGNTEAFF
D gene: -; clone size: many; J gene: TRBJ2-1; V gene: TRBV11-2; CDR3 DNA: TGTGCCAGCAGCCACGTAGGGGGGAGGGGAGGGAATGAGCAGTTCTTC; CDR3 protein: CASSHVGGRGGNEQFF